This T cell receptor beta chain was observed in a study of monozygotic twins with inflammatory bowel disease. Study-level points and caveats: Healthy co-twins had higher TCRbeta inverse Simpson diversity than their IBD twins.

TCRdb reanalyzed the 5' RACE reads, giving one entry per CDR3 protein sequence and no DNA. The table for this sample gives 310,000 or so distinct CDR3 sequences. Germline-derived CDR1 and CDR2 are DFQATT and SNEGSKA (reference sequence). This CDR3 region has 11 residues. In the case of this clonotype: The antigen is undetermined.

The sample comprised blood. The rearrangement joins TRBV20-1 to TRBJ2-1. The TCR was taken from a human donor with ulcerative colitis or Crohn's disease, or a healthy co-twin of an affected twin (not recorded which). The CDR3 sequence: CSARGDNEQFF.